Listed here are 9 T cell receptor beta chains from one sample, sequenced in a study of OX40 agonist ivuxolimab in advanced cancers. Generated by immunoSEQ multiplex PCR, the TCRdb table keeps only in-frame clones and is missing some. The table lists approximately 120,000 clones, under 95% of them singletons. Source: CD4+ or CD8+ T cells sorted from blood, taken in a trial of the OX40 agonist ivuxolimab. These receptors originate from an adult with an advanced solid tumor such as melanoma, head and neck, liver or kidney cancer.

The genes are TRBV9 and TRBJ2-7; D perhaps matches TRBD2 (5 bases). V was cut by 2 bases and J by 5 bases, with 11 bases left in between. The CDR3 extends over 13 amino acids. Germline assignment: CDR1 SGDLS and CDR2 YYNGEE. CDR3 sequence: CASSVGLPDEQYF. CDR3 DNA: TGTGCCAGCAGCGTCGGACTTCCGGACGAGCAGTACTTC.

The rearrangement joins TRBV19 to TRBJ2-3, with TRBD2 matching 8 bases. CDR3 length equals 14 residues. J lost 2 bases, V lost 10 bases, and 8 bases had no gene match. The germline V gene has CDR1 LNHDA and CDR2 SQIVND (reference sequence). CDR3 coding DNA: TGTGCCACCAAATCGGGGGGGGCCACAGATACGCAGTATTTT. This gives the protein CATKSGGATDTQYF.

The chain employs TRBV19 and TRBJ2-1; D possibly corresponds to TRBD1 (5 bases). Per the germline V gene, CDR1 is LNHDA and CDR2 is SQIVND (reference sequence). CDR3 length: 14 residues. The CDR3 DNA is TGTGCTTGCTCCCTGGGGCAGGATCACAATGAGCAGTTCTTC. As protein: CACSLGQDHNEQFF.

The chain has TRBV5-1 and TRBJ1-6, with TRBD1 as a possible D gene (6 bases). Germline V gives CDR1 SGHRS, CDR2 YFSETQ. V lost 4 bases to trimming and J lost 8 bases, with 13 bases between them. The CDR3 runs to 14 residues. In DNA, the CDR3 is TGCGCCAGCAGCGTAGGACAGCCTGATTCACCCCTCCACTTT. Encoded protein: CASSVGQPDSPLHF.

The rearrangement uses TRBV18 and TRBJ1-2, with 11 bases lining up with TRBD1. Germline CDR1 KGHSH, CDR2 LQKENI. The trim removed 2 bases at V and 4 bases at J, leaving 9 bases unmatched. The CDR3 has 17 amino acids. The CDR3 reads CASSPGQGAIQSYGYTF. The CDR3 bases are TGTGCCAGCTCACCAGGACAGGGGGCAATTCAAAGCTATGGCTACACCTTC.

The CDR3 reads CASSPPYGGYTIYF. The CDR3 DNA reads TGTGCCAGCTCACCACCTTATGGAGGTTACACCATATATTTT. The chain combines TRBV18 with TRBJ1-3; D call uncertain. This CDR3 contains 14 residues. V shed 0 bases and J shed 8 bases, with 11 bases lying between them. Germline CDR1 is KGHSH and CDR2 is LQKENI.

The V call is TRBV2, the J call TRBJ1-4, with TRBD1 as a possible D gene (6 bases). CDR1 and CDR2 from the germline V gene are SNHLY and FYNNEI. The CDR3 runs 14 residues. Trimming pared 5 bases from V and 4 bases from J, leaving 11 bases between. The DNA for the CDR3 is TGTGCCAGCAGTCCAGACAGGCATAATGAAAAACTGTTTTTT. Amino acids: CASSPDRHNEKLFF.

V is TRBV7-9 and J is TRBJ2-2; a weak D match, TRBD2 (5 bases). This CDR3 contains 17 residues. V lost 5 bases and J lost 3, with 19 bases in between. Germline assignment: CDR1 SEHNR and CDR2 FQNEAQ (reference sequence). CDR3 DNA sequence: TGTGCCAGCAGCCCCCGGGGTCTGATAATGGACACCGGGGAGCTGTTTTTT. This translates into CASSPRGLIMDTGELFF.

The chain is built from TRBV5-8 and TRBJ2-1; 11 bases match TRBD2. The CDR3 loop spans 16 amino acids. The germline CDR1 and CDR2 sequences are SGHTS and YDEGEE. Trimming cost V 1 base and J 6 bases; bases outside gene matches: 6. The CDR3 nucleotides read TGTGCCAGCAGCTTGTTTAGCGGGAGGGCCCGCAATGAGCAGTTCTTC. This gives the protein CASSLFSGRARNEQFF.